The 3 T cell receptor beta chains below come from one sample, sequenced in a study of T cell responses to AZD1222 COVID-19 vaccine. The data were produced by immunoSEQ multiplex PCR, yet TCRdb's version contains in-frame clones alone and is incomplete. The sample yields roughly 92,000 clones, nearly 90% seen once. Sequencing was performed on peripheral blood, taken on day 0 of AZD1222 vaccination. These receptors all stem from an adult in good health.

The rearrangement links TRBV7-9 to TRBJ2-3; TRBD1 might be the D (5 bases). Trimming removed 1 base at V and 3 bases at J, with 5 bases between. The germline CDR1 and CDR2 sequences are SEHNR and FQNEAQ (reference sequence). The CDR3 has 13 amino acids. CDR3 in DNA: TGTGCCAGCAGCTTAGAGGGGACAGATACGCAGTATTTT. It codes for CASSLEGTDTQYF.

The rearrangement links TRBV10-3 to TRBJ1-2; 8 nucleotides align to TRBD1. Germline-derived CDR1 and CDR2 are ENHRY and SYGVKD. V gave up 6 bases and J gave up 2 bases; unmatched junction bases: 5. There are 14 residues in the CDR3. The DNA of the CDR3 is TGTGCCATCAGCGGAGACAGGGGAAACTATGGCTACACCTTC. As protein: CAISGDRGNYGYTF.

The DNA of the CDR3 is TGTGCCAGCTCACCAGCACAGGCGAACACCGGGGAGCTGTTTTTT. Its protein is CASSPAQANTGELFF. This rearrangement joins TRBV18 to TRBJ2-2; TRBD1 might be the D (5 bases). Germline assignment: CDR1 KGHSH and CDR2 LQKENI. The ends were cut back, 2 bases at V and 0 bases at J, with 7 bases in the middle. This CDR3 contains 15 residues. The full variable domain, rest sourced from reference TRBV18 and TRBJ2-2, is NAGVMQNPRHLVRRRGQEARLRCSPMKGHSHVYWYRQLPEEGLKFMVYLQKENIIDESGMPKERFSAEFPKEGPSILRIQQVVRGDSAAYFCASSPAQANTGELFFGEGSRLTVL.